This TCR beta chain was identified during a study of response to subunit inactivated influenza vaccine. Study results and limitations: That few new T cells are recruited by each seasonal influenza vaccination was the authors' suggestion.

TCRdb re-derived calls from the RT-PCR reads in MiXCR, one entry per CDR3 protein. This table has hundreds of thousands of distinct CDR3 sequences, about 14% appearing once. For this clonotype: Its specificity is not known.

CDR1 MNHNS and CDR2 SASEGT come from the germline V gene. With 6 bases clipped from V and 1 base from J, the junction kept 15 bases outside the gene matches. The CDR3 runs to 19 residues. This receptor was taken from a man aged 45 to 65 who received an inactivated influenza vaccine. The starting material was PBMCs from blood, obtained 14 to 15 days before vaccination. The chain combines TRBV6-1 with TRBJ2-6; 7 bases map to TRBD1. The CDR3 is CASSPDKGQWSSGANVLTF. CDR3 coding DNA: TGTGCCAGCAGCCCAGATAAGGGACAGTGGTCTTCTGGGGCCAACGTCCTGACTTTC.